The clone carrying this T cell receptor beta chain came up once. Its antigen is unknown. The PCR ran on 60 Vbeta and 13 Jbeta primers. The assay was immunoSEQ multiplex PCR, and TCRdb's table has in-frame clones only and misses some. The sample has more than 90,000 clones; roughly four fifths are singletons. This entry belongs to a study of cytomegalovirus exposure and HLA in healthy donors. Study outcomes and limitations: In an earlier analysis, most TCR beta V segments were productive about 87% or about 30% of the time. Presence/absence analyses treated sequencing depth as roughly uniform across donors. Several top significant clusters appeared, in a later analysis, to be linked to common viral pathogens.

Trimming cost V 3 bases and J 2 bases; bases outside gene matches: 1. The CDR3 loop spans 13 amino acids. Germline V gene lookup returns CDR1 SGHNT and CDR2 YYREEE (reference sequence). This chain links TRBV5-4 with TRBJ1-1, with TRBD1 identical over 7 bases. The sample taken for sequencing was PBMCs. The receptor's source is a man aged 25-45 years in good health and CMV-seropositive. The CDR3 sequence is CASSWDSNTEAFF. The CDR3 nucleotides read TGTGCCAGCAGCTGGGACAGTAACACTGAAGCTTTCTTT.